This T cell receptor beta chain comes out of a study of tumor-infiltrating lymphocytes in primary liver carcinoma. The input was roughly 0.5 ug total RNA; TCR beta cDNA was made from it with a constant-region primer. Three nested multiplex PCR rounds, a slightly modified ARM-PCR, produced the libraries for TCR beta. Two initial PCR rounds of around 9 cycles each paired TRBV1-TRBV30 forward primers with a C-beta reverse primer. MiXCR, run by TCRdb on the multiplex PCR reads, gives a single entry per CDR3 protein. The sample comprises under 110,000 distinct CDR3 sequences, about two thirds of which are singletons, and around 12% rests with the top ten. RNA and DNA were co-extracted from approximately 20-30 mg of unsorted bulk tissue. CDR1 is SGHRS, CDR2 YFSETQ, per germline. The CDR3 length is 15 residues. V gave up 4 bases and J gave up 0 bases; unmatched junction bases: 4.

This TCR was recovered from a woman in her sixties or seventies with primary liver carcinoma and hepatitis B virus infection. The sample consisted of liver tumor tissue from sampling region 2. This sample's subset: tumor region T2, inferior pole. V and J are TRBV5-1 and TRBJ1-5, with 7 bases fitting TRBD1. CDR3 residues: CASSPGTDSNQPQHF. The DNA for the CDR3 is TGCGCCAGCAGCCCCGGGACAGATAGCAATCAGCCCCAGCATTTT.